Listed below are T cell receptor beta chains from one sample, sequenced in a study of control samples from healthy donors and cancer patients. Assay used: immunoSEQ multiplex PCR; TCRdb lists only in-frame clones, some missing. This sample yields approximately 100,000 clones, of which around 88% are seen a single time; 11% to 15% belongs to the top ten. The sequencing sample was made of blood. The receptor source for this set is a young man in good health. The CDR3 runs from the conserved cysteine through the conserved F or W. Fields, in order: J gene, V gene, D gene, clone size, CDR3 DNA, CDR3 protein. The D gene is left open where the match is weak. Expanded clones get a size class; other rows say once, few or many, or leave the size out.

TRBJ1-4 | TRBV5-6 | TRBD1 | once | TGTGCCAGCAGCCCGGGACAGGGTCAACTGTTTTTT | CASSPGQGQLFF
TRBJ1-1 | TRBV5-1 | NA | NA | TGCGCCAGCAGCTTAGAGAAGAACACTGAAGCTTTCTTT | CASSLEKNTEAFF
TRBJ2-2 | TRBV24-1 | TRBD2 | NA | TGTGCCACCAGTGGGCTAGCGGCGAACACCGGGGAGCTGTTTTTT | CATSGLAANTGELFF
TRBJ1-3 | TRBV27 | TRBD1 | NA | TGTGCCAGCAGAAGGACAGGCGCTGGAAACACCATATATTTT | CASRRTGAGNTIYF
TRBJ2-7 | TRBV5-1 | NA | NA | TGCGCCAGCAGCTTGGCTCGCGGCAGCTCCTACGAGCAGTACTTC | CASSLARGSSYEQYF
TRBJ2-7 | TRBV3-1/TRBV3-2 | NA | NA | TGTGCCAGCAGCCCTGACCCCACCTACGAGCAGTACTTC | CASSPDPTYEQYF
TRBJ2-1 | TRBV5-1 | NA | NA | TGCGCCAGCAGCTTCCGCCCCCCCGAAAGGGGGTTCCATGAGCAGTTCTTC | CASSFRPPERGFHEQFF
TRBJ2-7 | TRBV29-1 | NA | NA | TGCGGCGCAGTACTCCAGAAGCCACCCTACGAGCAGTACTTC | CGAVLQKPPYEQYF
TRBJ2-7 | TRBV7-2 | NA | NA | TGTGCCAGCAGCTTAGAGGGCAGATCCTACGAGCAGTACTTC | CASSLEGRSYEQYF
TRBJ1-1 | TRBV19 | NA | NA | TGTGCCAGTAGTGGTCCGGGACGGACAAGGAACACTGAAGCTTTCTTT | CASSGPGRTRNTEAFF
TRBJ1-1 | TRBV7-2 | NA | NA | TGTGCCAGCAGCTTATCGGGGGCGGGTAACACTGAAGCTTTCTTT | CASSLSGAGNTEAFF
TRBJ1-5 | TRBV15 | NA | NA | TGTGCCACCAGCAGAGACAGGCATTATAGCAATCAGCCCCAGCATTTT | CATSRDRHYSNQPQHF
TRBJ1-2 | TRBV24-1 | NA | NA | TGTGCCACCAGTGATGGTGAGTTACATGGCTACACCTTC | CATSDGELHGYTF
TRBJ1-1 | TRBV19 | NA | NA | TGTGCCAGTAGTGATCAGGGTGAGTACACTGAAGCTTTCTTT | CASSDQGEYTEAFF
TRBJ1-1 | TRBV28 | TRBD1 | NA | TGTGCCAGCAGTCTTATCAGACAGGGAACTTTCTTT | CASSLIRQGTFF